This T cell receptor beta chain was sequenced during a study of blood T cell repertoires in COVID-19. Study background: The analysed material was cDNA or gDNA that came from T cells, B-cell-depleted T cells, or PBMCs.

Authors' data handling: How many nucleated cells were present was estimated from reference gene primer amplification. Generated by immunoSEQ multiplex PCR, the TCRdb table keeps only in-frame clones and is missing some. The D gene and trimming were derived from the DNA, and the V and J assignments and clone size from that table. The repertoire holds 90,000 to 120,000 clones, 87% seen once, with over 12% in the top ten. V was clipped by 3 bases and J by 7 bases, with 22 bases between them. CDR1 LGHDT and CDR2 YNNKEL come from the germline V gene (reference sequence). The length of the CDR3 is 16 residues.

This clonotype originated in a man aged 45-65 years with acute or convalescent COVID-19. V and J are TRBV3-1 (or the pseudogene TRBV3-2) and TRBJ2-7; TRBD2 might be the D (6 bases). Sequencing input: peripheral blood. The CDR3 spells CASSQGSGELVAEQYF. Written as DNA, the CDR3 is TGTGCCAGCAGCCAGGGGTCGGGGGAGCTAGTGGCAGAGCAGTACTTC.